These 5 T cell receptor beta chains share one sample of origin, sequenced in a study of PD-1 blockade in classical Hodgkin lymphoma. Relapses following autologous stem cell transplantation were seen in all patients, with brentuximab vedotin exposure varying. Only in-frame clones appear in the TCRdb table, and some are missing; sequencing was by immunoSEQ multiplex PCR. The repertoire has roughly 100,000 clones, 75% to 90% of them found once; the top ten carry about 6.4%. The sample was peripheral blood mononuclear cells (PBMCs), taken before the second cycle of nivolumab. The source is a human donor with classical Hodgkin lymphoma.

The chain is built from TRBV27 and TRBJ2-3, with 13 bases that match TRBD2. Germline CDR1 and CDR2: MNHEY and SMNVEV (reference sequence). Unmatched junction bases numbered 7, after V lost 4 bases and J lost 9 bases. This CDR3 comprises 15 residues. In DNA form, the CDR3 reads TGTGCCAGCAGTTCGGGGACTAGCGGGGTGGTCACGCAGTATTTT. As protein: CASSSGTSGVVTQYF.

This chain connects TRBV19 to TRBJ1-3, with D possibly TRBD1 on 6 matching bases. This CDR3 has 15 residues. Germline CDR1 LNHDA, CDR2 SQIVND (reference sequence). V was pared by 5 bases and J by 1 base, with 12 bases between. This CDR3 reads CASSPGQRSGNTIYF. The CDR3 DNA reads TGTGCCAGTAGTCCGGGACAAAGGTCTGGAAACACCATATATTTT.

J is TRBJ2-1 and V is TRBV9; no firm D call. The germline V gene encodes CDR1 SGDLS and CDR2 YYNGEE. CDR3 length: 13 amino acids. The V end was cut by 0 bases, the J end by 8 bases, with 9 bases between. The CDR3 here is CASSVGEFDEQFF. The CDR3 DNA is TGTGCCAGCAGCGTAGGCGAGTTCGATGAGCAGTTCTTC.

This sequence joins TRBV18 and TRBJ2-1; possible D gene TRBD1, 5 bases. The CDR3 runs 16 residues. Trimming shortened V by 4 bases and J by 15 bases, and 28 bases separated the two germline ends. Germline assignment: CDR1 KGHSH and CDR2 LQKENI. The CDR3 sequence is CASSLTPLQVGVTGFF. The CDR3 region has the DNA TGTGCCAGCTCACTAACGCCTCTACAGGTAGGCGTCACCGGGTTCTTC.

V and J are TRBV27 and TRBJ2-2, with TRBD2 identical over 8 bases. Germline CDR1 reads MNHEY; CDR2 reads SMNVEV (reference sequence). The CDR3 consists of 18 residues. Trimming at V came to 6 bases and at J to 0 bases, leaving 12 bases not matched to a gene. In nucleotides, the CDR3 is TGTGCCAGCAGGTCGCTAGCGGGCCTGACTACGAACACCGGGGAGCTGTTTTTT. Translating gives CASRSLAGLTTNTGELFF.